Each of the 30 T cell receptor beta chains below was sequenced from the same sample in a study of technical replicates of blood from several donors. Method: immunoSEQ multiplex PCR; TCRdb's copy keeps in-frame clones and lacks some. Of 75,000 to 100,000 clones in the sample, about 95% were seen once. The specimen sequenced was T cells isolated from PBMCs. The receptor source for this set is a human donor in good health.

The chain uses TRBV7-8 and TRBJ2-7, with 10 bases fitting TRBD2. The CDR3 covers 17 residues. Germline trimming cut 2 bases from V and 4 bases from J; bases unmatched to any gene: 11. Germline CDR1 is SGHVS and CDR2 is FQNEAQ. The DNA of the CDR3 is TGTGCCAGCAGCTTAAAGGGCACCCTAGCGGGAGTATACGAGCAGTACTTC. Encoded protein: CASSLKGTLAGVYEQYF. Together with reference TRBV7-8 and TRBJ2-7, the CDR3 gives the full variable domain: GAGVSQSPRYKVAKRGQDVALRCDPISGHVSLFWYQQALGQGPEFLTYFQNEAQLDKSGLPSDRFFAERPEGSVSTLKIQRTQQEDSAVYLCASSLKGTLAGVYEQYFGPGTRLTVT.

The genes are TRBV4-3 and TRBJ1-2; D is uncertain. Between the trimmed V and J ends, which lost 0 bases and 0 bases, there was a span of 26 bases. Germline-derived CDR1 and CDR2 are LGHNA and YSLEER. The CDR3 is 21 amino acids. Written as DNA, the CDR3 is TGCGCCAGCAGCCAAGATCTTGAGCGGGAAACAATTCTCTTTCCTAACTATGGCTACACCTTC. Translated: CASSQDLERETILFPNYGYTF.

The chain has TRBV7-9 and TRBJ1-3, with TRBD1 matching over 8 bases. Trimming cost V 5 bases and J 2 bases; bases outside gene matches: 8. The CDR3 extends over 16 amino acids. Germline lookup yields CDR1 SEHNR and CDR2 FQNEAQ (reference sequence). Written as DNA, the CDR3 is TGTGCCAGCAGCCCCCGACAGGGGAAAACTGGAAACACCATATATTTT. Encoded protein: CASSPRQGKTGNTIYF.

The V and J genes are TRBV9 and TRBJ1-3; D is perhaps TRBD1 (5 bases). The CDR3 has 14 amino acids. V lost 3 bases to trimming and J lost 4 bases, with 11 bases between them. Germline V gene data show CDR1 as SGDLS and CDR2 as YYNGEE. CDR3 nucleotide sequence: TGTGCCAGCAGCGCCGCAGGGAACGGAAACACCATATATTTT. Its translation: CASSAAGNGNTIYF.

The V call is TRBV4-1, the J call TRBJ2-3; 10 positions match TRBD2. CDR1 MGHRA and CDR2 YSYEKL come from the germline V gene. The CDR3 covers 17 residues. Losses at the gene ends were 2 bases for V and 4 bases for J; bases not matched to a gene: 9. For the CDR3, the DNA is TGCGCCAGCAGCCAAACGCTGTCTAGCGGGAGTGCAGATACGCAGTATTTT. This encodes CASSQTLSSGSADTQYF.

The genes are TRBV19 and TRBJ2-3; D gene ambiguous. The germline CDR1 and CDR2 sequences are LNHDA and SQIVND (reference sequence). V shed 7 bases and J shed 0 bases, with 11 bases lying between them. The CDR3 is made up of 14 amino acids. CDR3 nucleotides: TGTGCCAGTACCCCCGGGTTTAGCACAGATACGCAGTATTTT. It encodes CASTPGFSTDTQYF.

The V and J genes are TRBV5-1 and TRBJ2-7; D possibly corresponds to TRBD1 (5 bases). Germline-derived CDR1 and CDR2 are SGHRS and YFSETQ. This CDR3 is built from 14 residues. V was trimmed by 3 bases and J by 2 bases, leaving 12 bases between them. CDR3: CASSYRQHAYEQYF. The CDR3 region has the DNA TGCGCCAGCAGCTACCGACAGCACGCCTACGAGCAGTACTTC.

The count of this clone is one. The rearrangement joins TRBV28 to TRBJ2-1, with unresolved D. Germline CDR1 MDHEN, CDR2 SYDVKM. The CDR3 is 14 residues long. Trimming removed 5 bases from V and 7 bases from J, with 15 bases in between. The CDR3 spells CASSIRMPGNEQFF. CDR3 coding DNA: TGTGCCAGCAGTATTAGAATGCCAGGAAATGAGCAGTTCTTC.

V usage is TRBV7-2 and J usage is TRBJ2-7; 7 bases fit TRBD2. The CDR3 loop spans 17 amino acids. The V gene end was trimmed by 0 bases and the J gene end by 0 bases; junction bases not matched to a gene: 8. Germline CDR1 and CDR2: SGHTA and FQGNSA. This chain's CDR3 is CASSLARRESVSYEQYF. CDR3 coding DNA: TGTGCCAGCAGCTTAGCGAGGCGGGAGTCTGTCTCCTACGAGCAGTACTTC.

This clone came up once. The chain combines TRBV7-9 with TRBJ1-1; 9 nucleotides line up with TRBD1. Trimming cost V 1 base and J 2 bases; bases outside gene matches: 2. Germline CDR1 and CDR2: SEHNR and FQNEAQ (reference sequence). The CDR3 spans 15 residues. The DNA of the CDR3 is TGTGCCAGCAGCTTAGAGGGACAGGGCAACACTGAAGCTTTCTTT. This gives the protein CASSLEGQGNTEAFF.

This rearrangement joins TRBV7-3 to TRBJ2-7; D possibly corresponds to TRBD1 (6 bases). V was cut by 4 bases and J by 4 bases, with 29 bases left in between. The germline CDR1 and CDR2 sequences are SGHTA and FQGTGA. The CDR3 length is 19 residues. CDR3 nucleotides: TGTGCCAGCAGCTCCACAGGGAGTATTTGGCCCAAGAACTTGTACGAGCAGTACTTC. Translated: CASSSTGSIWPKNLYEQYF.

The genes are TRBV6-5 and TRBJ2-5, with 9 nucleotides matching TRBD1. CDR3 length equals 13 residues. From germline, CDR1 is MNHEY and CDR2 SVGAGI. After removal of 4 bases from V and 4 bases from J, the junction contained 1 base not matched to a gene. The CDR3 loop reads CASSWTGAETQYF. The CDR3 region has the DNA TGTGCCAGCAGTTGGACAGGGGCAGAGACCCAGTACTTC.

V gene TRBV9 combines with J gene TRBJ2-1, with TRBD2 as a possible D gene (6 bases). Trimming pared 2 bases from V and 4 bases from J, leaving 16 bases between. This CDR3 region has 16 residues. CDR1 and CDR2 from the germline V gene are SGDLS and YYNGEE. DNA of the CDR3: TGTGCCAGCAGCGTTAGCGGCGGGGAGATATACAATGAGCAGTTCTTC. Protein: CASSVSGGEIYNEQFF.

The V gene is TRBV11-2, the J gene TRBJ1-4, with 9 bases aligning to TRBD1. CDR3 size: 18 residues. Germline CDR1 is SGHAT and CDR2 is FQNNGV. V lost 4 bases, J lost 3 bases, and 12 bases stayed unmatched. CDR3 residues: CASSSIGQGRTPNEKLFF. The CDR3 DNA sequence: TGTGCCAGCAGCTCAATTGGACAGGGGCGAACGCCTAATGAAAAACTGTTTTTT.

This clone was seen only once. The chain combines TRBV27 with TRBJ1-2; 8 bases fit TRBD1. The germline V gene has CDR1 MNHEY and CDR2 SMNVEV (reference sequence). Unmatched junction bases numbered 4, after V lost 6 bases and J lost 4 bases. The CDR3 extends over 13 amino acids. The CDR3 here is CASSLQGGYGYTF. The CDR3 DNA reads TGTGCCAGCAGCTTACAGGGGGGCTATGGCTACACCTTC.

Turning to this clone: This sample also contains other DNA sequences that code for the same CDR3. The chain combines TRBV19 with TRBJ2-1; 8 bases are a match to TRBD2. Germline assignment: CDR1 LNHDA and CDR2 SQIVND (reference sequence). The CDR3 has 15 residues. The ends lost 2 bases at V and 0 bases at J; junction bases unmatched: 0. The CDR3 region has the DNA TGTGCCAGTAGTATAAGCGGGAGCTCCTACAATGAGCAGTTCTTC. Amino acid sequence: CASSISGSSYNEQFF.

The CDR3 protein is CASSMRRQGQEQFF. The CDR3 DNA sequence: TGTGCCAGTAGTATGCGGAGACAGGGTCAGGAGCAGTTCTTC. The chain is built from TRBV19 and TRBJ2-1; 7 bases match TRBD1. The CDR3 has 14 amino acids. The germline CDR1 and CDR2 sequences are LNHDA and SQIVND (reference sequence). With V trimmed by 3 bases and J by 10 bases, 9 bases remained unmatched.

The chain joins TRBV6-6 to TRBJ2-7; D is undetermined. CDR3 length: 13 residues. V lost 6 bases and J lost 2, with 11 bases in between. Germline lookup yields CDR1 MNHNY and CDR2 SVGAGI (reference sequence). The CDR3 DNA is TGTGCCAGCAGCCCCGGCGGTACCTACGAGCAGTACTTC. Its protein product is CASSPGGTYEQYF.

The chain links TRBV7-9 to TRBJ1-3; 7 nucleotides agree with TRBD1. Germline V gene data show CDR1 as SEHNR and CDR2 as FQNEAQ (reference sequence). The trim removed 5 bases at V and 3 bases at J, leaving 7 bases unmatched. The CDR3 loop spans 15 amino acids. The CDR3 region has the DNA TGTGCCAGCAGCAAAGACAGGGAGCGTGGAAACACCATATATTTT. It is translated as CASSKDRERGNTIYF.

The chain is built from TRBV28 and TRBJ1-5, with D maybe TRBD1 (5 bases). CDR1 and CDR2 from the germline V gene are MDHEN and SYDVKM. V lost 6 bases and J lost 7, with 16 bases in between. CDR3 length equals 14 residues. The CDR3 is CASRQTGLWQPQHF. The CDR3 DNA reads as TGTGCCAGCAGACAAACAGGTTTGTGGCAGCCCCAGCATTTT.

This sequence joins TRBV18 and TRBJ1-1; no clear D. CDR1 is KGHSH and CDR2 is LQKENI in the germline V gene. V was pared by 4 bases and J by 1 base, with 7 bases between. The CDR3 spans 13 residues. In DNA, the CDR3 is TGTGCCAGCTCACGGGAGGGGAACACTGAAGCTTTCTTT. Translating gives CASSREGNTEAFF.

V is TRBV19 and J is TRBJ2-3; TRBD1 aligns across 7 bases. This CDR3 is 11 amino acids long. Germline assignment: CDR1 LNHDA and CDR2 SQIVND (reference sequence). Trimming took 8 bases from V and 6 from J; bases not matched to a gene: 2. The CDR3 loop reads CASLQGDTQYF. CDR3 bases: TGTGCCAGTCTACAGGGGGATACGCAGTATTTT.

Concerning this clone itself: Other DNA sequences in this specimen translate into the identical CDR3. V gene TRBV5-6 combines with J gene TRBJ2-1; D is unclear. Trimming pared 1 base from V and 1 base from J, leaving 6 bases between. The CDR3 is 14 residues long. Germline V gene sequence: CDR1 SGHDT, CDR2 YYEEEE. CDR3 region: CASSLYQSYNEQFF. The CDR3 DNA follows: TGTGCCAGCAGCTTGTACCAGTCCTACAATGAGCAGTTCTTC.

V is TRBV28 and J is TRBJ1-5; D is possibly TRBD1 (6 bases). CDR3 size: 12 residues. Trimming removed 9 bases at V and 6 bases at J, with 12 bases between. Germline values: CDR1 MDHEN, CDR2 SYDVKM. DNA of the CDR3: TGTGCCAGTACAGGGATTATTCAGCCCCAGCATTTT. This gives the protein CASTGIIQPQHF.

The genes are TRBV15 and TRBJ2-5, with D uncertain. Trimming cost V 8 bases and J 2 bases, with 21 bases left between them. Germline CDR1 and CDR2: LNHNV and YYDKDF (reference sequence). The CDR3 has 16 amino acids. The CDR3 DNA follows: TGTGCCACCGCCCCAGACGGATCAACGAGGCAAGAGACCCAGTACTTC. Amino acid sequence: CATAPDGSTRQETQYF.

The genes are TRBV6-5 and TRBJ1-1, with a weak D call TRBD1 (6 bases). Per the germline V gene, CDR1 is MNHEY and CDR2 is SVGAGI. The CDR3 is 13 residues long. Between the trimmed V and J ends, which lost 6 bases and 1 base, there was a span of 9 bases. The CDR3 nucleotides are TGTGCCAGCAGCGGGGACAAGAACACTGAAGCTTTCTTT. This sequence encodes CASSGDKNTEAFF.

The V gene is TRBV19, the J gene TRBJ2-5; possible D gene TRBD2, 6 bases. This CDR3 comprises 14 residues. The V gene's germline CDR1 is LNHDA and CDR2 SQIVND (reference sequence). Trimming removed 1 base from V and 6 bases from J, with 12 bases in between. The CDR3 DNA follows: TGTGCCAGTAGTATAGGGTCCGGGAGTCAGACCCAGTACTTC. Amino acid sequence: CASSIGSGSQTQYF.

This rearrangement joins TRBV7-3 to TRBJ2-6; no clear D gene. The CDR3 loop spans 14 amino acids. Trimming removed 0 bases at V and 2 bases at J, with 2 bases between. Germline V CDR1 and CDR2: SGHTA, FQGTGA. CDR3 sequence: CASSLTTGANVLTF. Here the CDR3 DNA reads TGTGCCAGCAGCTTAACCACTGGGGCCAACGTCCTGACTTTC.

The J gene is TRBJ2-1, the V gene TRBV7-3, with 10 bases matching TRBD2. Trimming took 5 bases from V and 0 from J; bases not matched to a gene: 10. Germline V gene sequence: CDR1 SGHTA, CDR2 FQGTGA. The CDR3 loop spans 18 amino acids. The CDR3 loop is CASSPLPGLASSYNEQFF. CDR3 nucleotide sequence: TGTGCCAGCAGCCCCTTACCGGGACTAGCGAGCTCCTACAATGAGCAGTTCTTC.

The chain couples TRBV7-2 to TRBJ2-7; 9 bases line up with TRBD2. V lost 7 bases to trimming and J lost 6 bases; unmatched junction nucleotides: 10. Germline V gene sequence: CDR1 SGHTA, CDR2 FQGNSA. The CDR3 spans 14 residues. Written as DNA, the CDR3 is TGTGCCAGCAATCCTAGCGGGAAGTTCAGCGAGCAGTACTTC. Translated, it gives CASNPSGKFSEQYF. Full variable domain (missing parts from reference TRBV7-2 and TRBJ2-7): GAGVSQSPSNKVTEKGKDVELRCDPISGHTALYWYRQSLGQGLEFLIYFQGNSAPDKSGLPSDRFSAERTGGSVSTLTIQRTQQEDSAVYLCASNPSGKFSEQYFGPGTRLTVT.